This T cell receptor beta chain is from a study of cytomegalovirus exposure and HLA in healthy donors. Study conclusions and caveats: There was a cluster of highly shared sequence variants that was likely a sequencing artifact.

Per germline, CDR1 SGHRS and CDR2 YFSETQ. This CDR3 has 18 amino acids. The germline V and J ends were trimmed by 4 bases and 0 bases, with 22 bases remaining between them. PCR used 60 Vbeta primers and 13 Jbeta primers. Profiling relied on immunoSEQ multiplex PCR, and the TCRdb table lists in-frame clones only, not all of them. Of tens of thousands of clones in the sample, approximately 79% were seen once. Worth noting for this clone: As yet, its antigen is unknown.

V and J are TRBV5-1 and TRBJ1-2; D may be TRBD1 (5 bases). Sequenced material: PBMCs. The receptor was isolated from a woman aged 30 to 39 in good health and CMV-seropositive. Here the CDR3 DNA reads TGCGCCAGCAGCATCGGACACAGAGATCCCAAAGCTAACTATGGCTACACCTTC. Amino acid sequence: CASSIGHRDPKANYGYTF. The whole variable domain, filled in from reference TRBV5-1 and TRBJ1-2, reads KAGVTQTPRYLIKTRGQQVTLSCSPISGHRSVSWYQQTPGQGLQFLFEYFSETQRNKGNFPGRFSGRQFSNSRSEMNVSTLELGDSALYLCASSIGHRDPKANYGYTFGSGTRLTVV.